These 21 T cell receptor beta chains were all obtained from the same sample, sequenced in a study of T cell changes during pregnancy in multiple sclerosis. The data were produced by immunoSEQ multiplex PCR, yet TCRdb's version contains in-frame clones alone and is incomplete. The sample yields 65,000 to 85,000 clones, roughly 90% seen once. This specimen consisted of peripheral blood, obtained after pregnancy. These receptors originate from a female donor in good health, enrolled as a control in a pregnancy study.

This chain connects TRBV25-1 to TRBJ1-1; D is undetermined. V was shortened by 2 bases and J by 0 bases, with 10 bases between the two germline ends. The germline CDR1 and CDR2 sequences are MGHDK and SYGVNS. This CDR3 is built from 15 residues. CDR3 sequence (DNA): TGTGCCAGCAGTGAAGGAGGGCGGATGAACACTGAAGCTTTCTTT. It encodes CASSEGGRMNTEAFF. Based on the CDR3 plus reference TRBV25-1 and TRBJ1-1, the full variable domain is EADIYQTPRYLVIGTGKKITLECSQTMGHDKMYWYQQDPGMELHLIHYSYGVNSTEKGDLSSESTVSRIRTEHFPLTLESARPSHTSQYLCASSEGGRMNTEAFFGQGTRLTVV.

The V call is TRBV6-5, the J call TRBJ1-2; D is uncertain. The V gene lost 6 bases and the J gene lost 8 bases, with 13 bases spanning the gap. The CDR3 has 12 amino acids. Germline lookup yields CDR1 MNHEY and CDR2 SVGAGI. The CDR3 bases are TGTGCCAGCAGCCCCTTCGGTCGGGGCTACACCTTC. Amino acid sequence: CASSPFGRGYTF.

V and J are TRBV6-5 and TRBJ2-7; 10 positions agree with TRBD2. This CDR3 has 16 amino acids. Germline assignment: CDR1 MNHEY and CDR2 SVGAGI. V lost 4 bases, J lost 2 bases, and 8 bases stayed unmatched. The CDR3 is CASSSPYSGGAYEQYF. In nucleotides, the CDR3 is TGTGCCAGCAGTTCCCCTTACAGCGGGGGGGCCTACGAGCAGTACTTC.

CDR3 in DNA: TGTGCCAGCAGCCCCAACAGAAACTCTGGAAACACCATATATTTT. Residues: CASSPNRNSGNTIYF. The chain has TRBV6-5 and TRBJ1-3; D is undetermined. V lost 6 bases and J 0 bases, leaving 12 bases between the germline ends. This CDR3 has 15 amino acids. In germline, CDR1 is MNHEY, CDR2 SVGAGI.

This rearrangement joins TRBV5-1 to TRBJ2-2, with 7 nucleotides matching TRBD2. Germline CDR1 is SGHRS and CDR2 is YFSETQ. The CDR3 runs 15 residues. V lost 8 bases to trimming and J lost 0 bases; unmatched junction nucleotides: 7. The CDR3 sequence: CASSPSGANTGELFF. DNA of the CDR3: TGCGCCAGTAGCCCTAGCGGAGCGAACACCGGGGAGCTGTTTTTT. The full variable domain, with the rest looked up from reference TRBV5-1 and TRBJ2-2, is KAGVTQTPRYLIKTRGQQVTLSCSPISGHRSVSWYQQTPGQGLQFLFEYFSETQRNKGNFPGRFSGRQFSNSRSEMNVSTLELGDSALYLCASSPSGANTGELFFGEGSRLTVL.

The chain combines TRBV7-8 with TRBJ2-7, with unresolved D. The CDR3 loop spans 13 amino acids. Trimming cost V 1 base and J 3 bases, with 7 bases left between them. CDR1 and CDR2 from the germline V gene are SGHVS and FQNEAQ. CDR3 in DNA: TGTGCCAGCAGCTTAGGACAAAACTACGAGCAGTACTTC. Its translation: CASSLGQNYEQYF.

The chain carries TRBV29-1 and TRBJ2-6; the D gene is possibly TRBD1 (6 bases). CDR3 length equals 17 residues. V lost 0 bases, J lost 2 bases, and 14 bases lay in between. Germline V gene lookup returns CDR1 SQVTM and CDR2 ANQGSEA. The CDR3 is CSVEDRGGRPGANVLTF. DNA of the CDR3: TGCAGCGTTGAAGATCGTGGGGGCCGGCCTGGGGCCAACGTCCTGACTTTC.

The sample holds one count of this clone. V gene TRBV9 combines with J gene TRBJ1-2, with a weak D call TRBD1 (6 bases). This CDR3 comprises 13 residues. Germline-derived CDR1 and CDR2 are SGDLS and YYNGEE. Trimming stripped 3 bases from V and 4 bases from J, with 10 bases between. CDR3 residues: CASSEGQPYGYTF. The CDR3 DNA follows: TGTGCCAGCAGCGAGGGACAACCCTATGGCTACACCTTC.

V and J are TRBV19 and TRBJ1-2; D not resolved. This CDR3 has 14 amino acids. The germline V and J ends were trimmed by 7 bases and 2 bases, with 14 bases remaining between them. CDR1 LNHDA and CDR2 SQIVND come from the germline V gene (reference sequence). In DNA form, the CDR3 reads TGTGCCAGTACCCCCCTTCGTACAAACTATGGCTACACCTTC. Translation gives CASTPLRTNYGYTF.

The chain carries TRBV7-9 and TRBJ2-7, with no clear D. Per the germline V gene, CDR1 is SEHNR and CDR2 is FQNEAQ (reference sequence). V was trimmed by 1 base and J by 0 bases, leaving 4 bases between them. This CDR3 region has 13 residues. The CDR3, as DNA: TGTGCCAGCAGCTTAGGGCTCTCCTACGAGCAGTACTTC. This translates into CASSLGLSYEQYF.

The chain has TRBV5-1 and TRBJ1-1; 12 nucleotides agree with TRBD1. The length of the CDR3 is 16 residues. CDR1 SGHRS and CDR2 YFSETQ come from the germline V gene. V gave up 5 bases and J gave up 1 base; unmatched junction bases: 6. CDR3 residues: CASRPGTGGWNTEAFF. The CDR3, as DNA: TGCGCCAGCAGACCCGGGACAGGGGGCTGGAACACTGAAGCTTTCTTT.

This clone appeared a single time. The CDR3 reads CASSSGTFTDTQYF. Here the CDR3 DNA reads TGTGCCAGCAGTTCCGGGACTTTCACAGATACGCAGTATTTT. V is TRBV6-5 and J is TRBJ2-3, with a tentative D call TRBD2 (6 bases). The CDR3 has 14 amino acids. V was shortened by 4 bases and J by 2 bases, with 10 bases between the two germline ends. Germline CDR1 MNHEY, CDR2 SVGAGI.

The chain employs TRBV27 and TRBJ1-5; D unclear. V gave up 5 bases and J gave up 0 bases, with 11 bases separating them. There are 15 residues in the CDR3. Germline lookup yields CDR1 MNHEY and CDR2 SMNVEV (reference sequence). The CDR3: CASSRSGSSNQPQHF. In nucleotides, the CDR3 is TGTGCCAGCAGTCGGTCCGGGAGTAGCAATCAGCCCCAGCATTTT.

The gene calls are TRBV7-6 and TRBJ1-6; D call uncertain. In germline, CDR1 is SGHVS, CDR2 FNYEAQ. Trimming left V 5 bases short and J 0 bases short, with 26 bases between. This CDR3 is built from 21 residues. The CDR3 is CASSTSAPQGRESSYNSPLHF. In nucleotides, the CDR3 is TGTGCCAGCAGCACTAGCGCCCCCCAAGGACGGGAGAGCTCCTATAATTCACCCCTCCACTTT.

This clone was recorded once. This chain links TRBV19 with TRBJ1-1; possible D gene TRBD1, 5 bases. Germline CDR1 is LNHDA and CDR2 is SQIVND (reference sequence). This CDR3 is built from 15 residues. Trimming took off 3 bases at V and 3 bases at J, with 14 bases between the two ends. CDR3 nucleotides: TGTGCCAGTAGTATCGGGGGTCGTGGGGACACTGAAGCTTTCTTT. Translating it yields CASSIGGRGDTEAFF.

V usage is TRBV15 and J usage is TRBJ2-2; D perhaps matches TRBD2 (6 bases). Germline values: CDR1 LNHNV, CDR2 YYDKDF (reference sequence). This CDR3 has 15 amino acids. V lost 8 bases, J lost 6 bases, and 19 bases lay in between. The DNA of the CDR3 is TGTGCCACCGGTCGATTGGGACTCGGAGCCGGGGAGCTGTTTTTT. Its protein product is CATGRLGLGAGELFF. The complete variable domain, with remaining parts taken from reference TRBV15 and TRBJ2-2, reads DAMVIQNPRYQVTQFGKPVTLSCSQTLNHNVMYWYQQKSSQAPKLLFHYYDKDFNNEADTPDNFQSRRPNTSFCFLDIRSPGLGDTAMYLCATGRLGLGAGELFFGEGSRLTVL.

The chain is built from TRBV5-1 and TRBJ1-3; D gene ambiguous. Trimming took 0 bases from V and 4 from J, leaving 11 bases between them. The CDR3 length is 15 residues. Germline CDR1 SGHRS, CDR2 YFSETQ. The CDR3 reads CASSLAGISGNTIYF. As DNA, the CDR3 is TGCGCCAGCAGCTTGGCCGGTATCTCCGGAAACACCATATATTTT.

V is TRBV9 and J is TRBJ1-3, with 8 bases fitting TRBD1. With V trimmed by 1 base and J by 4 bases, 10 bases remained unmatched. The CDR3 extends over 17 amino acids. The germline V gene encodes CDR1 SGDLS and CDR2 YYNGEE. CDR3 in amino acids: CASSVSNQQGVGNTIYF. The CDR3 bases are TGTGCCAGCAGCGTATCCAACCAACAGGGGGTCGGAAACACCATATATTTT.

V usage is TRBV6-1 and J usage is TRBJ2-5; tentative D call: TRBD1 (5 bases). The CDR3 extends over 15 amino acids. Germline lookup yields CDR1 MNHNS and CDR2 SASEGT. V lost 2 bases to trimming and J lost 6 bases, with 16 bases between them. The CDR3 nucleotides are TGTGCCAGCAGTGAATATTCGGTCAGGGTGCAGACCCAGTACTTC. Encoded protein: CASSEYSVRVQTQYF.

The chain uses TRBV19 and TRBJ1-1, with D possibly matching TRBD1 (6 bases). Germline V CDR1 and CDR2: LNHDA, SQIVND (reference sequence). The V end was cut by 2 bases, the J end by 4 bases, with 11 bases between. CDR3 size: 14 residues. The CDR3 DNA follows: TGTGCCAGTAGTATAAGTGGGGGCCTCACTGAAGCTTTCTTT. As protein: CASSISGGLTEAFF.

This chain joins TRBV9 and TRBJ2-3; 7 nucleotides align to TRBD2. The J segment lost 5 bases and the V segment lost 2 bases, leaving 8 bases of the junction unmatched. Per germline, CDR1 SGDLS and CDR2 YYNGEE. The CDR3 consists of 15 residues. CDR3 bases: TGTGCCAGCAGCGTCTACGGGGGGATCGGAGATACGCAGTATTTT. It translates to CASSVYGGIGDTQYF.